A single TCR beta chain is shown here with its context. The clone's antigen remains unknown. No base-level quality is on record; no much larger clone is a single base apart. This specimen belongs to a study of OX40 agonist ivuxolimab in advanced cancers. Concerning the study at large: Ivuxolimab, which targeted the costimulatory receptor OX40 (CD134), was an agonistic, fully human IgG2 monoclonal antibody. Intravenous ivuxolimab was administered to patients every 2 weeks at six dose levels: 0.01, 0.1, 0.3, 1.5, 3 and 10 mg/kg. Of the approximately 50 dose-escalation patients, hepatocellular carcinoma was present in about 19, melanoma in approximately 15, renal cell carcinoma in 9 and head and neck cancer in 9. In the dose-escalation cohort, 65% to 90% of patients were male, and the mean age was approximately 60 years, with a range of about 23 to 90. Patients were allowed to have had prior anti-PD-1, anti-PD-L1 or anti-CTLA-4 therapy, and 40% of the dose-escalation patients had previously received checkpoint inhibitors. Three dose-escalation patients achieved partial responses, one with hepatocellular carcinoma and two with cutaneous melanoma. The point of sequencing TCRbeta in the periphery was to test whether ivuxolimab changed TCR sequence diversity and drove clonal T-cell expansion. The paper reports the monotherapy dose-escalation portion (N of about 51 patients) of the phase I ivuxolimab trial.

V lost 4 bases and J lost 1 base; the stretch between them is 10 bases long. The CDR3 contains 14 residues, cysteine and phenylalanine counted. The only DNA kept is the CDR3, 42 bases in frame from the first base. For CDR1 and CDR2, the germline V gene (reference sequence) lists PRHDT and FYEKMQ. Patients with autoimmune disease history or receiving systemic immunosuppression were excluded from the trial. Peripheral blood for TCR sequencing was collected from all dose cohorts at baseline, on cycle 4 day 1, and on cycle 7 day 1. The samples were drawn from a first-in-human, open-label, multicenter phase I dose-escalation trial of ivuxolimab. Adults with locally advanced or metastatic melanoma, renal cell, hepatocellular, or head and neck squamous cell carcinoma were enrolled in the trial. Before TCR sequencing, CD4+ T cells and CD8+ T cells from peripheral blood were sorted into separate populations.

To sequence the TCRbeta CDR3 region, genomic DNA was isolated from the sorted cells. The immunoSEQ Assay was used to sequence the TCRbeta CDR3 regions. The clones in this table, taken by TCRdb from immuneACCESS, are in-frame only. Not every clone is retained; where verified, under half of the shortfall comes from an unresolved V gene, and the cause of the rest is unknown. This sample comprises approximately 82,000 clones, roughly 88% of them detected only once. The ten largest account for about 3.8% of the sample. Overall study results and their limits: After ivuxolimab, CD8+ T cells had more expanded clones than CD4+ T cells on average. The antigen specificity of the peripheral T cells that underwent clonal expansion was not determined. In partial responders in the 0.1-3.0 mg/kg groups, normalized peripheral clonal expansion was found to be among the lowest, especially among CD8+ T cells. Low levels of normalized T-cell clonal expansion were also seen in some patients who did not respond. At doses of 0.1 to 3.0 mg/kg, clonal expansion of both CD4+ and CD8+ T cells in blood was seen between baseline and week 6.

The sequence was collected from an adult with an advanced solid tumor such as melanoma, head and neck, liver or kidney cancer. The sequence is built from TRBV13 and TRBJ2-5, with TRBD2 perhaps the D gene, on 5 matching bases. The sequences come from CD4+ or CD8+ T cells sorted from blood, collected in a trial of the OX40 agonist ivuxolimab. The CDR3 is CASSYYRGQETQYF. The DNA reads TGTGCCAGCAGCTATTACCGGGGCCAAGAGACCCAGTACTTC.